A selection of T cell receptor beta chains follows, all from one sample in a study of post-analysis software for immune sequencing data. One entry per CDR3 protein, called by TCRdb with MiXCR from the PCR reads. The sample yields about 800,000 distinct CDR3 sequences, roughly 27% seen once. Input material: blood. All receptors derive from a girl between 10 and 17 years old with multiple sclerosis. The CDR3 runs from the conserved cysteine through the conserved F or W. Each record gives: V gene, D gene, clone size, J gene, CDR3 protein, CDR3 DNA. D genes are given only for firm matches. Expanded clones are given a class, and other clones once, few, many or no size at all.

TRBV7-2,-,-,TRBJ2-4,CASSSRQTKNIQYF,TGTGCCAGCAGCTCTCGACAGACCAAAAACATTCAGTACTTC
TRBV25-1,-,-,TRBJ1-1,CASRETGRNTEAFF,TGTGCCAGCAGGGAAACCGGGCGGAACACTGAAGCTTTCTTT
TRBV29-1,TRBD1,-,TRBJ2-3,CSVEDWTGSQGDTQYF,TGCAGCGTTGAAGATTGGACAGGGAGCCAGGGAGATACGCAGTATTTT
TRBV12-3/TRBV12-4,TRBD1,-,TRBJ2-1,CASSSGTGVGEQFF,TGTGCCAGCAGTTCCGGGACAGGTGTAGGTGAGCAGTTCTTC
TRBV4-2,-,many,TRBJ2-5,CASSQEFGGGETQYF,TGTGCCAGCAGCCAAGAGTTCGGGGGAGGAGAGACCCAGTACTTC
TRBV5-1,TRBD2,-,TRBJ2-1,CASTGTSGNNEQFF,TGCGCCAGCACAGGTACTAGCGGAAACAATGAGCAGTTCTTC
TRBV7-6,-,-,TRBJ2-5,CASSSQGYQETQYF,TGTGCCAGCAGCTCCCAGGGGTACCAAGAGACCCAGTACTTC
TRBV28,TRBD2,-,TRBJ2-2,CASSFPPTSGGAAVNTGELFF,TGTGCCAGCAGTTTCCCTCCGACTAGCGGGGGGGCGGCCGTCAACACCGGGGAGCTGTTTTTT
TRBV6-6,TRBD2,-,TRBJ2-3,CASRRAGGRADTQYF,TGTGCCAGCAGGCGAGCGGGAGGTAGGGCAGATACGCAGTATTTT
TRBV5-1,-,-,TRBJ2-7,CASSSTLEAQYF,TGCGCCAGCAGCTCAACTCTAGAGGCCCAGTACTTC
TRBV9,-,few,TRBJ2-7,CASSVSGTQPYEQYF,TGTGCCAGCAGCGTATCCGGGACTCAACCCTACGAGCAGTACTTC
TRBV5-1,-,many,TRBJ2-5,CASSPSQETQYF,TGTGCCAGCAGCCCGAGCCAGGAGACCCAGTACTTC
TRBV15,TRBD1,-,TRBJ1-4,CATSRVRTGGLFF,TGTGCCACCAGCAGAGTTAGGACAGGGGGTCTGTTTTTT
TRBV28,TRBD1,-,TRBJ2-1,CASSLGPRGLEQFF,TGTGCCAGCAGTCTCGGTCCGAGGGGGCTTGAGCAGTTCTTC
TRBV28,-,-,TRBJ2-7,CASSLPGLNYEQYF,TGTGCCAGCAGTCTCCCCGGACTCAACTACGAGCAGTACTTC
TRBV28,-,once,TRBJ1-5,CATEAYSNQPQHF,TGTGCCACTGAAGCTTATAGCAATCAGCCCCAGCATTTT
TRBV5-1,TRBD1,-,TRBJ1-2,CASSLAGTGSANYGYTF,TGCGCCAGCAGCTTGGCCGGGACAGGGAGTGCTAACTATGGCTACACCTTC
TRBV9,-,-,TRBJ1-6,CASSEGGVWAPLHF,TGTGCCAGCAGCGAGGGCGGAGTTTGGGCTCCCCTCCACTTT
TRBV3-1,-,few,TRBJ1-6,CASTDTARNSPLHF,TGTGCCAGCACGGACACGGCCCGAAATTCACCCCTCCACTTT
TRBV29-1,-,many,TRBJ2-7,CSVERDGPYEQYF,TGCAGCGTTGAAAGGGACGGACCCTACGAGCAGTACTTC
TRBV27,TRBD2,-,TRBJ2-7,CASSILAGRAGYEQYF,TGTGCCAGCAGTATACTAGCGGGCCGCGCGGGGTACGAGCAGTACTTC
TRBV5-1,-,-,TRBJ2-5,CASSLAQNGAGTQETQYF,TGCGCCAGCAGCTTGGCCCAAAACGGGGCAGGGACTCAAGAGACCCAGTACTTC
TRBV6-1,TRBD2,few,TRBJ2-1,CASTSRARTSGQRSSYNEQFF,TGTGCCAGCACCAGTCGGGCGCGGACTAGCGGACAACGGAGCTCCTACAATGAGCAGTTCTTC
TRBV9,-,-,TRBJ2-3,CASSVENMRPPTDTQYF,TGTGCCAGCAGCGTAGAAAATATGCGACCCCCTACAGATACGCAGTATTTT
TRBV20-1,TRBD2,few,TRBJ2-7,CSAPRTSSYEQYF,TGCAGTGCTCCCAGGACTAGCAGCTACGAGCAGTACTTC
TRBV20-1,TRBD2,few,TRBJ2-3,CSARWLAGVGDTQYF,TGCAGTGCTAGGTGGCTAGCGGGAGTAGGAGATACGCAGTATTTT
TRBV12-3/TRBV12-4,-,-,TRBJ1-1,CASSFILGLTEAFF,TGTGCCAGCAGTTTTATCTTGGGGCTAACTGAAGCTTTCTTT
TRBV10-3,-,-,TRBJ2-3,CAISESWTASTDTQYF,TGTGCCATCAGTGAGTCTTGGACAGCTAGCACAGATACGCAGTATTTT
TRBV10-3,-,-,TRBJ1-2,CAITEGGYGYTF,TGTGCCATCACCGAAGGGGGCTATGGCTACACCTTC
TRBV20-1,TRBD1,-,TRBJ2-7,CSANRGRPYEQYF,TGCAGTGCTAACAGGGGGCGCCCCTACGAGCAGTACTTC
TRBV7-9,-,few,TRBJ2-2,CASSLALGDTGELFF,TGTGCCAGCAGCTTAGCGCTAGGAGACACCGGGGAGCTGTTTTTT
TRBV5-1,-,many,TRBJ2-5,CASSLRVAQETQYF,TGCGCCAGCAGCTTGAGGGTGGCCCAAGAGACCCAGTACTTC
TRBV20-1,-,-,TRBJ2-1,CSARPRGSPSSYNEQFF,TGCAGTGCTAGGCCCCGGGGGAGCCCGAGCTCCTACAATGAGCAGTTCTTC
TRBV6-2/TRBV6-3,-,few,TRBJ2-7,CASSWGPVVEQYF,TGTGCCAGCAGTTGGGGGCCGGTGGTCGAGCAGTACTTC
TRBV12-3/TRBV12-4,-,few,TRBJ2-3,CATQSGVSTDTQYF,TGTGCCACCCAGTCGGGGGTGAGCACAGATACGCAGTATTTT
TRBV2,-,few,TRBJ2-5,CASSGTPPTQYF,TGTGCCAGCAGTGGGACCCCACCGACCCAGTACTTC
TRBV7-9,-,-,TRBJ2-1,CASRPGQRNYNEQFF,TGTGCCAGCAGACCTGGACAGAGAAACTACAATGAGCAGTTCTTC
TRBV6-6,-,many,TRBJ2-6,CASSQQGPGANVLTF,TGTGCCAGCAGTCAACAGGGACCTGGGGCCAACGTCCTGACTTTC
TRBV25-1,-,few,TRBJ2-6,CASSLEHRAAGANVLTF,TGTGCCAGCAGTCTCGAACACAGGGCGGCTGGGGCCAACGTCCTGACTTTC
TRBV6-2/TRBV6-3,TRBD2,few,TRBJ2-5,CASRPRSGRARQETQYF,TGTGCCAGCAGACCGAGAAGCGGGAGGGCCCGGCAAGAGACCCAGTACTTC
TRBV29-1,TRBD1,many,TRBJ1-2,CSAYLTGLYGYTF,TGCAGCGCATATTTGACAGGGCTCTATGGCTACACCTTC
TRBV7-9,-,few,TRBJ2-3,CASSRGQQFTDTQYF,TGTGCCAGCAGCCGAGGCCAGCAGTTCACAGATACGCAGTATTTT
TRBV6-5,TRBD1,many,TRBJ2-7,CASSYGRGLEQYF,TGTGCCAGCAGTTACGGCAGGGGGCTCGAGCAGTACTTC
TRBV7-2,TRBD2,few,TRBJ2-1,CASSQLAGEVSNEQFF,TGTGCCAGCAGCCAACTAGCGGGAGAGGTTAGCAATGAGCAGTTCTTC
TRBV5-1,-,few,TRBJ1-1,CASSFETANTEAFF,TGCGCCAGCAGCTTCGAGACAGCGAACACTGAAGCTTTCTTT
TRBV29-1,-,-,TRBJ1-1,CSARDVEAFF,TGCAGCGCCCGGGACGTTGAAGCTTTCTTT
TRBV7-9,-,-,TRBJ2-1,CASSYEGQGNNEQFF,TGTGCCAGCAGCTACGAGGGCCAGGGTAACAATGAGCAGTTCTTC
TRBV10-3,TRBD1,-,TRBJ1-5,CASQGKGHQPQHF,TGTGCCTCACAGGGGAAAGGCCATCAGCCCCAGCATTTT
TRBV29-1,TRBD2,many,TRBJ2-7,CSVDPSGASYEQYF,TGCAGCGTTGACCCTAGCGGTGCCTCCTACGAGCAGTACTTC
TRBV27,TRBD2,-,TRBJ2-2,CASSLYPSGNTGELFF,TGTGCCAGCAGTTTATACCCTAGCGGTAACACCGGGGAGCTGTTTTTT
TRBV4-1,-,few,TRBJ2-4,CASSQVASGAKNIQYF,TGCGCCAGCAGCCAAGTTGCCAGTGGAGCCAAAAACATTCAGTACTTC
TRBV10-3,-,-,TRBJ2-5,CAISERGSQETQYF,TGTGCCATCAGTGAGAGGGGAAGCCAAGAGACCCAGTACTTC
TRBV5-6,-,-,TRBJ1-5,CASSFWGEVDQPQHF,TGTGCCAGCAGCTTTTGGGGAGAAGTTGATCAGCCCCAGCATTTT